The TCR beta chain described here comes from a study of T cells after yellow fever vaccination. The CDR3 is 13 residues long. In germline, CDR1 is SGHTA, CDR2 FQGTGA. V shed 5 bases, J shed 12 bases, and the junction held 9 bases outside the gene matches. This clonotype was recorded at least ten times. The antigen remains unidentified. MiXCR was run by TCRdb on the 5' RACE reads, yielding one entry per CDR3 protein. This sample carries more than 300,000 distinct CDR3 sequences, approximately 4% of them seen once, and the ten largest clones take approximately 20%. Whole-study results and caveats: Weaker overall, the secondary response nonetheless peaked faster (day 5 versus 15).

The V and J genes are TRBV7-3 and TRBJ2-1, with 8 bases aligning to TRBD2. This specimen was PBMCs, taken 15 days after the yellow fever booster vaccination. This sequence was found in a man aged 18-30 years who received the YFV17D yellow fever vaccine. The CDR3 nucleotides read TGTGCCAGCAGCGCCACGGCCCTAGCGGGGCAGTTCTTC. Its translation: CASSATALAGQFF.